Detailed here is one T cell receptor (beta chain). The protocol was immunoSEQ multiplex PCR, while the TCRdb copy is restricted to in-frame clones and leaves out a portion. The table records 85,000 to 90,000 clones, approximately 86% of them present only once. This sample was included in a study of blood T cell repertoires in COVID-19. CDR3 length: 15 residues. Per the germline V gene, CDR1 is SGDLS and CDR2 is YYNGEE. With V trimmed by 6 bases and J by 3 bases, 9 bases remained unmatched. This clonotype originated in a man aged 80 or over with active or convalescent COVID-19. Sequencing input: peripheral blood. This rearrangement joins TRBV9 to TRBJ2-1, with 7 bases identical to TRBD2. The CDR3 sequence is CASTRGDYGYNEQFF. CDR3 in DNA: TGTGCCAGCACCCGGGGGGATTACGGCTACAATGAGCAGTTCTTC.